This paragraph reports one T cell receptor beta chain. Its antigen is unknown. Within one base of it there is no much larger clone, and no base qualities were kept. TCR CDR3 regions were amplified from genomic DNA by multiplex PCR using the deep immunoSEQ assay. Extracted genomic DNA from each cell subset was distributed evenly across all wells of several immunoSEQ 96-well plates, and each plate was treated as a replicate. For sorted subsets, each replicate PCR was loaded with roughly 0.2 ug genomic DNA, equivalent to 30,000 to 35,000 T cell genomes. The purified libraries were quantified using a Qubit 3.0 fluorometer, sized with a Bioanalyzer 2100, and then quantified again using the KAPA Library Quantification kit. A separate single-read 150-cycle Illumina NextSeq 550 flow cell was used to sequence each immunoSEQ 96-well plate. The study's processing was this. Because only junctional sequences without quality scores were contained in the immunoSEQ output, filtering matching that applied to full-length reads could not be performed. Sequences were annotated with PyIR, a Python wrapper for IgBLAST v1.9, and V/J genes and CDR3 were assigned using IMGT germline references. Reads with weak V/J assignments (E-value above 1e-6), missing CDR3, stop codons, out-of-frame junctions, or ambiguous translated residues were removed. V3J clonotypes were defined as sequences sharing an identical inferred V gene, J gene, and CDR3 amino acid sequence. Percentage overlap between repertoires was computed as shared unique clonotypes divided by the size of the smaller repertoire. Repertoire richness was assessed with RTK rarefaction, the Chao1 estimator, and Recon v2.1 estimates of unobserved clonotypes. Generation probabilities were computed with OLGA for all TCRbeta clonotypes obtained by the gDNA method from several donors. TCRdb mirrors the immuneACCESS table, restricted to in-frame sequences. Some clones are absent from its copies; in checked studies, under half trace to an unresolved V gene, and the reason for the others is unknown. D and trimming were read from the DNA, whereas the V and J calls and clone size are those reported in that table. This sample comprises roughly 2.1 million clones, about 92% of them detected only once. The ten largest clones add up to around 1.7% of the sample.

CD8 naive samples were obtained by positive selection for CCR7 among CD45RO-negative cells, yielding a CD45RA+CCR7+ population from which TemRA cells were excluded. The donors were healthy, HIV-negative adults with no recently reported acute infections or vaccinations. Every donor was a Caucasian adult residing in Nashville, Tennessee, USA. After blood collection by leukapheresis, PBMCs were isolated using Ficoll-Histopaque density gradient centrifugation and then cryopreserved in the vapor phase of liquid nitrogen. Purity and quantity of every magnetically sorted T cell population were checked by analytical flow cytometry. Each sorted fraction had its genomic DNA isolated and then quantified by UV absorbance on a Nanodrop 2000c. The source of the sample is a study of shared clonotypes between healthy human individuals (dated by TCRdb to about 2020). Concerning the study at large: The cohort comprised a couple of women and a few men aged 18 to 49 years. For each donor, CD4 naive and CD4 memory were each run on three plates, CD8 naive on two plates, and CD8 memory on one plate. To estimate repertoire size and how much clonotypes are shared between individuals, the study performed deep sequencing of blood TCR repertoires from 4 to 6 healthy adults. To increase sequencing depth and limit assay-specific biases, TCR repertoire library preparation and sequencing were carried out by different laboratories using diverse techniques. Per donor, leukapheresis produced somewhere between about 0.94 and 9.5 billion PBMCs. What the work shows at the level of the full study, not this receptor alone: Compared with non-shared clonotypes, the clonotypes found in all four sorted-subset donors had higher generation probabilities. Because the study included only a small number of donors, the genetic and exposure-history diversity represented was limited. Only blood was sampled, and tissue TCR repertoires likely differ from those in blood. Even with the large sequencing depth, rarefaction of the sorted-subset datasets indicated that sequencing was incomplete. Pairwise subsampling led to the expectation that sequencing depth would affect the degree of clonotype sharing among donors. Larger estimated clonotype richness was generally found for naive subsets than for memory subsets. Across four donors, roughly 5% of naive CD4, roughly 3.4% of naive CD8, around 2.5% of memory CD4, and under 0.45% of memory CD8 clonotypes were shared.

V and J lose 0 bases and 0 bases, and a span of 9 bases separates them. CDR1 is given as SGHRS and CDR2 as YFSETQ, both from the germline V gene. The CDR3 spans 15 residues, from the cysteine through the phenylalanine. Just CDR3 DNA is preserved here, 45 bases in frame from base 1. This chain is built from TRBV5-1 and TRBJ1-1, with the D gene uncertain. This sequence was found in a man aged 18 to 35 in good health. Some clones in this sample may be carry-over from other donors' samples. The sequenced material came from naive CD8+ T cells from PBMCs. The cell subset or site label corresponds to: CD45RA+CCR7+. The DNA sequence is given as TGCGCCAGCAGCTTGGAAGGACTCCTGAACACTGAAGCTTTCTTT. It is translated as CASSLEGLLNTEAFF.